The clone carrying this TCR beta chain appeared a few times. In TCRdb, the 5' RACE reads were re-called with MiXCR into one record per CDR3 protein. The sample consists of around 18,000 distinct CDR3 sequences, 25% to 30% of them appearing once. The data are from a study of neurological immune-mediated disorders. Deletions cut 3 bases from V and 4 bases from J, with 3 bases between. Germline loops: CDR1 MDHEN, CDR2 SYDVKM. This CDR3 has 11 residues. The gene calls are TRBV28 and TRBJ1-1; D gene ambiguous. Sequenced sample: PBMCs. The TCR comes from a man aged 50 to 59 with HTLV-1-associated myelopathy (HAM/TSP). The CDR3 DNA is TGTGCCAGCAGTTTTATCACTGAAGCTTTCTTT. Translating it yields CASSFITEAFF.